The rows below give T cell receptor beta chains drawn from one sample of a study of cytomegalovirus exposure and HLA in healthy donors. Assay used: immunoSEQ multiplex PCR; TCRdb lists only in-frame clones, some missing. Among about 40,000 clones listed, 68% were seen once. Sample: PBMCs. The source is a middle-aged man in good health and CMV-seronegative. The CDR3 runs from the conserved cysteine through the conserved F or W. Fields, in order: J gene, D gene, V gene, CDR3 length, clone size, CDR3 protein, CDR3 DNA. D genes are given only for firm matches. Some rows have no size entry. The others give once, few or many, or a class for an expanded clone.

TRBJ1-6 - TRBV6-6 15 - CASSYSSERNSPLHF TGTGCCAGCAGTTACTCGAGCGAAAGGAATTCACCCCTCCACTTT
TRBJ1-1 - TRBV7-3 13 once CASSLEGGAEAFF TGTGCCAGCAGCTTAGAGGGAGGTGCTGAAGCTTTCTTT
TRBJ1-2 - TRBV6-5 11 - CASSDLTGYTF TGTGCCAGCAGTGACCTGACAGGCTACACCTTC
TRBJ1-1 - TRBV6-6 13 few CASSYAGDTEAFF TGTGCCAGCAGTTACGCGGGGGACACTGAAGCTTTCTTT
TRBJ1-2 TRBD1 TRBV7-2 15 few CASSFRQGADYGYTF TGTGCCAGCAGCTTTAGACAGGGGGCTGACTATGGCTACACCTTC
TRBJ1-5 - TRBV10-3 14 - CATRTGYSNQPQHF TGTGCCACCCGTACAGGGTATAGCAATCAGCCCCAGCATTTT
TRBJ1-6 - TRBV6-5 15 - CASRVGPTTNSPLHF TGTGCCAGCAGAGTCGGCCCCACTACAAATTCACCCCTCCACTTT
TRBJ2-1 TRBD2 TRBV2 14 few CASSKGLADGEQFF TGTGCCAGCAGTAAGGGACTAGCGGACGGGGAGCAGTTCTTC
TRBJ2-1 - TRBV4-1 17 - CASSQETRQWRNNEQFF TGCGCCAGCAGCCAAGAAACCCGGCAGTGGAGGAACAATGAGCAGTTCTTC
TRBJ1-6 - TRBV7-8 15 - CASSLGTTPNSPLHF TGTGCCAGCAGCTTAGGGACAACACCAAATTCACCCCTCCACTTT
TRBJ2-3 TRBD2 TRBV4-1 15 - CASSREGRDLDTQYF TGCGCCAGCAGCAGGGAGGGACGGGATCTAGATACGCAGTATTTT
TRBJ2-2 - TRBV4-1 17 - CASSQESEGAGTGELFF TGCGCCAGCAGCCAAGAATCGGAGGGGGCGGGAACCGGGGAGCTGTTTTTT
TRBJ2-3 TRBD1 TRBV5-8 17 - CASSLYAGTGDTDTQYF TGTGCCAGCAGCTTATATGCCGGGACAGGAGACACAGATACGCAGTATTTT
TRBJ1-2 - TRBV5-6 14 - CASSSGTGGISYTF TGTGCCAGCAGCTCCGGTACCGGGGGTATAAGCTACACCTTC
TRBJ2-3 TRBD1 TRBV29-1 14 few CSVAKQGSQDTQYF TGCAGCGTCGCTAAACAGGGGTCTCAAGATACGCAGTATTTT
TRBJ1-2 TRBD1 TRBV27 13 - CASRGTGAYGYTF TGTGCCAGCAGAGGGACAGGGGCCTATGGCTACACCTTC
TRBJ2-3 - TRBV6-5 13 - CASSGQGTDTQYF TGTGCCAGCAGTGGGCAGGGTACAGATACGCAGTATTTT
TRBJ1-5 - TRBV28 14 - CASSSPNFNQPQHF TGTGCCAGCAGTTCCCCCAACTTCAATCAGCCCCAGCATTTT
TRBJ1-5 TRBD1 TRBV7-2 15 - CASSLGQGRNQPQHF TGTGCCAGCAGCCTTGGACAGGGACGCAATCAGCCCCAGCATTTT